Reported below is one T cell receptor (beta chain). What antigen it recognizes has not been identified. The record has no base qualities; no much larger clone is one base away. The entire isolated RNA was reverse transcribed using the High Capacity cDNA Reverse Transcription Kit, and thus expressed TCRB transcripts were sequenced. Naive, central memory and regulatory T cell samples underwent deep immunoSEQ sequencing, averaging approximately 3.5 million total reads per sample. Sorted cells were lysed in RLT buffer and RNA was extracted with DNase-treated RNeasy Micro or Mini kits, depending on cell number. To prevent cross-contamination, each cell subset was processed individually, whereas patient and healthy donor samples were processed jointly. Using the immunoSEQ multiplex PCR, TCRB sequences were amplified from cDNA into 87-bp fragments spanning the CDR3 region. Amplicons were sequenced on the Illumina HiSeq platform. In the authors' own workflow: Synthetic template baselines were used to correct PCR bias computationally, reads within Hamming distance 2 were collapsed, and singletons that could not be merged were discarded. Reads were aligned against IMGT to assign V, D and J genes, CDR3 length and insertions or deletions at six rearrangement sites. Within each subset, clonotype counts were normalized to sorted cell number, after which true diversity and Gini coefficients were computed with the tcR R package. The overlap coefficient, calculated on TCRB nucleotide sequences, was used to quantify repertoire sharing. As a proxy for the pre-selection repertoire, out-of-frame TCRB sequences from naive cells were analyzed. In TCRdb, the immuneACCESS table is reduced to in-frame sequences with V and J assigned. These tables do not hold every clone; where another copy was compared, an unresolved V gene accounts for under half, and the others remain unexplained. Clonal size and the V and J genes are those of that table, whereas D and trimming came from the DNA. The sample table lists 400,000 to 500,000 clones, approximately 15% of them with a count of one. The ten largest account for 0.035% to 0.045% of the sample.

The sample comes from a study of beta chain features in type 1 diabetes (dated by TCRdb to the late 2010s). Some background on the complete study: No differences in mean age, gender distribution, total cell number or subset yield were found between patients and healthy donors. Across all samples, almost 110 million sorted cells were examined, and cell number per subset correlated strongly with RNA yield. Regulatory and stem cell-like memory subsets were obtained from only 8 patients and roughly eight healthy donors, while naive and central memory subsets were obtained from all 30 or so donors. The study compared TCRB repertoires of sorted circulating CD4+ T cell subsets between recently diagnosed type 1 diabetes patients and matched healthy donors. The study at large found these results: Type 1 diabetes patients showed a moderate but significant shortening of TCRB CDR3 length in all four CD4+ subsets. Because small numbers of individuals were included in the HLA sub-analyses, any influence of HLA type on TCRB rearrangement was left unresolved. Patients with type 1 diabetes made fewer insertions and deleted more nucleotides at VDJ recombination sites, implying thymic rearrangement abnormalities. Naive, central memory and regulatory TCRB repertoires appeared to be more similar among patients than among healthy donors. PCR might favor shorter templates, but patient and control samples were amplified and corrected together, so any skew would affect both groups equally. Because cDNA rather than genomic DNA was sequenced, highly expressing activated cells could have been over-represented, although no difference in activation and CD3 levels was found between groups.

V ends up 4 bases short and J 3 bases short, with an unmatched junction base count of 6. The CDR3 has 16 amino acids, counting the end cysteine and phenylalanine. Only the CDR3 DNA stays, 48 bases, in frame from base 1. CDR1 and CDR2 (LGHNA, YNFKEQ) derive from the germline V gene. From each donor, a single peripheral blood sample of 95 to 150 mL on average was drawn into heparinised tubes. A BD FACSAria II and a panel including CD45RO, CCR7, CD25, CD127, CD95 and CD27 were used to sort naive, central memory, regulatory and stem cell-like memory CD4+ T cells. Every sorted population had a purity above 95%. Right away, PBMCs were isolated by Lymphoprep density gradient centrifugation and were stained directly, with no culture step. So that batch effects would be minimized, each experiment stained and sorted samples in pairs, pairing one healthy donor with one patient.

The TCR originated in a man aged 25-45 years in good health. Sample: naive CD4+ T cells from blood. The cell subset or site label on this specimen signifies: true naive CD4+ T cells. In this chain, TRBV4-2 is recombined with TRBJ2-4, and 10 bases in between align with TRBD2. The sequence in DNA is TGTGCCAGCAGCCTCCCTAGCGGGGGACTCAAAAACATTCAGTACTTC. This yields the protein CASSLPSGGLKNIQYF.